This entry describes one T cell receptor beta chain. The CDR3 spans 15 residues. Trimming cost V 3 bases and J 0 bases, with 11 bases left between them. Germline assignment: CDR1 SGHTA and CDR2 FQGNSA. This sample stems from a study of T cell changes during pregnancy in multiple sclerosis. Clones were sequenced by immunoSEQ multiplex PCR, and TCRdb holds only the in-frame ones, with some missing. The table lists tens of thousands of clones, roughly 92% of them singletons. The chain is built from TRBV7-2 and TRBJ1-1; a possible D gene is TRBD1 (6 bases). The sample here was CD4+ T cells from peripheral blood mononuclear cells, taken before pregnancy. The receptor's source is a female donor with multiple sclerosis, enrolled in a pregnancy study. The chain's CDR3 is CASSFRTVVNTEAFF. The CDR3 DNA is TGTGCCAGCAGCTTTCGGACAGTTGTGAACACTGAAGCTTTCTTT.